The rows below give T cell receptor beta chains drawn from one sample of a study of blood T cell repertoires in COVID-19. Assay used: immunoSEQ multiplex PCR; TCRdb lists only in-frame clones, some missing. The sample yields some 70,000 clones, 75% to 90% seen once. The specimen sequenced was peripheral blood. These receptor sequences come from a human donor in a cohort sampled during active COVID-19. The CDR3 runs from the conserved cysteine through the conserved F or W.

v_call cdr3_aa
TRBV18 CASSPGQGNQPQHF
TRBV28 CASIRGMAGANVLTF
TRBV4-2 CASGTRAGGAYNEQFF
TRBV28 CASSKFGNTIYF
TRBV28 CASISGQGYNEQFF
TRBV27 CASSFGQVPYEQYF
TRBV6-1 CASSDRGKGDTIYF
TRBV5-6 CASRQFLGTEAFF
TRBV6-5 CAAPGGTGGELFF
TRBV24-1 CATSESKRNEQFF
TRBV2 CASHPSGQYQPQHF
TRBV19 CASSMTGENEQYF
TRBV3-1/TRBV3-2 CASSQGTGLNGYTF
TRBV27 CASSLGQGRYGYTF
TRBV9 CASSPLGGLNTGELFF
TRBV6-5 CASSYSSRIIGNGYTF
TRBV7-9 CASSLARDRGRANVLTF
TRBV3-1/TRBV3-2 CASSQEKFTGTFRPYEQYF
TRBV9 CASSASGQGEVGNTIYF
TRBV6-5 CASRKDRGLLSEQYF
TRBV7-2 CASSEIAGGSDTQYF
TRBV5-5 CASSPPHMNEKLFF
TRBV21-1 CASRDRTPTDTQYF
TRBV2 CASRRGQGSTEAFF
TRBV6-5 CASSYAGEAFF
TRBV5-4 CASSLSSGGAYEQYF
TRBV10-3 CAISVAGGPRYNEQFF
TRBV28 CASSPAGRAANQPQHF
TRBV6-2/TRBV6-3 CASSYSEASYEQYF
TRBV7-8 CASTRLAGADEQFF
TRBV28 CASLPQGSDGYTF
TRBV6-5 CASSSPFNVLTF
TRBV18 CASAPGATNEKLFF
TRBV9 CASSAQGGAGYTF
TRBV7-8 CASSLRRVGNAEAFF
TRBV9 CASSAQGARDSPLHF
TRBV20-1 CSASSGDLAKNIQYF
TRBV19 CASSYAGPGETQYF
TRBV7-9 CASSLRREGAGELFF
TRBV28 CASSLGDRTTNEKLFF
TRBV18 CASSPPRAYNEQFF
TRBV7-9 CASSLVPGTDKAFF
TRBV10-3 CAISEGAPGREKLFF
TRBV9 CASSVDPLHANTGELFF
TRBV19 CAMTLEKMNTEAFF
TRBV7-2 CASMAGGSGNTIYF
TRBV28 CASSWETEAFF
TRBV13 CASSPARLSGSSQETQYF
TRBV6-2/TRBV6-3 CASSYQDRGNEKLFF
TRBV21-1 CASSNRTSGGLGDEQYF
TRBV7-9 CASSLGQGDTEAFF
TRBV4-1 CASSRYAGQGTTSRGEQYF
TRBV28 CASSSTGGRSWAFF